This TCR beta chain was documented in a study of T cell repertoires in cytomegalovirus infection. Study findings and constraints: HLA-C-restricted CMV clonotypes gave the most frequent clonotype in two of eight donors. Individuals carrying CMV plus the relevant HLA were identified by cumulative frequency of public TCR beta families.

Germline V lookup: CDR1 MDHEN, CDR2 SYDVKM. The CDR3 is 15 residues long. Deletions cut 4 bases from V and 3 bases from J, with 15 bases between. TCRdb re-called the reads through MiXCR, storing one row per CDR3 protein. The sample records approximately 910,000 distinct CDR3 sequences, approximately 31% being singletons. About this clonotype itself: Its antigen is still unknown.

Sequenced here: cultured CD8+ T cells from PBMCs, sampled from culture after CMV antigen stimulation. This TCR was recovered from a human donor in good health (CMV status not recorded). Some clones in this sample may be carry-over from other donors' samples. The chain recombines TRBV28 with TRBJ1-1; D remains ambiguous. This chain's CDR3 is CASSSAPDGYTEAFF. As DNA, the CDR3 is TGTGCCAGCAGTTCGGCCCCGGACGGATACACTGAAGCTTTCTTT.